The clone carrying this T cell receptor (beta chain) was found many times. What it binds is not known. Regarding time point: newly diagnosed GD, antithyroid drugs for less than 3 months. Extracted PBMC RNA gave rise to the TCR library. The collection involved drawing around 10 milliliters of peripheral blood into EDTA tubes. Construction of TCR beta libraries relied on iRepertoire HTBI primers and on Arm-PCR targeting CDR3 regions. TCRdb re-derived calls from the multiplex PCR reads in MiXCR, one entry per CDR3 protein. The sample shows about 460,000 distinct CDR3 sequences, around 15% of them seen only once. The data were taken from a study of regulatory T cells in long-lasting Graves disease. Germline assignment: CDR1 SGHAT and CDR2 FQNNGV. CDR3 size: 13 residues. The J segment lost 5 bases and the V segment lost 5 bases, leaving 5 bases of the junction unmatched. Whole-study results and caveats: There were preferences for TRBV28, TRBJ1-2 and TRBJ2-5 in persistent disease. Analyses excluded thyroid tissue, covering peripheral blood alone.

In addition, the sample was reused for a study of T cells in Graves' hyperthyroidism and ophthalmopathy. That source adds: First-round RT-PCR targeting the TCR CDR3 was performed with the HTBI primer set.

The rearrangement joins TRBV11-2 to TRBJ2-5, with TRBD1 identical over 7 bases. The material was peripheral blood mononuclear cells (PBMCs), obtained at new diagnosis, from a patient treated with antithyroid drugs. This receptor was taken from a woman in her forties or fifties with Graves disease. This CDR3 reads CASSPDRVETQYF. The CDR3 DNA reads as TGTGCCAGCAGCCCTGACAGGGTGGAGACCCAGTACTTC.